These T cell receptor beta chains were read from a single sample in a study of T-cell reconstitution after alpha-beta-depleted transplantation in children. A single record per CDR3 protein comes from TCRdb applying MiXCR to the PCR reads. This table has more than 400,000 distinct CDR3 sequences, about 40% appearing once. The sample in question was PBMCs, obtained before TCRalphabeta/CD19-depleted stem cell transplant. Receptors were obtained from a girl between 2 and 10 years old with aplastic anemia, due to receive a stem cell transplant. Each CDR3 is given with its conserved first and last residue. Fields, in order: V gene, clone size, CDR3 protein. Expanded clones are given a class, and other clones once, few, many or no size at all.

>TRBV3-1|few
CASSQATGSNTEAFF
>TRBV29-1|NA
CSVEGQGWNYGYTF
>TRBV28|few
CASSELSRSYEQYF
>TRBV6-5|NA
CASSYGAGWEPQHF
>TRBV20-1|many
CSAQRAGPYNEQFF
>TRBV6-2/TRBV6-3|NA
CASSFPRGGMEAFF
>TRBV5-1|many
CATHHEGGPYNEQFF
>TRBV20-1|NA
CSASGQFYEQYF
>TRBV7-2|NA
CASSFDSDPYEQYF
>TRBV11-1|many
CASSLDVRGAGVSEQFF
>TRBV5-1|NA
CASSSPTGTRDEKLFF
>TRBV20-1|NA
CSASALADSSYEQYF
>TRBV7-3|NA
CASSFTGKEQFF
>TRBV20-1|NA
CSAAGTYEQYF
>TRBV7-2|NA
CASSSLGGSTGELFF
>TRBV6-5|NA
CASSWTVNNSPLHF
>TRBV4-1|NA
CASSQEGSTGLTDTQYF
>TRBV7-6|many
CASSTDRGFYEQYF
>TRBV12-3/TRBV12-4|NA
CASSLEAEGAISGANVLTF
>TRBV7-2|NA
CASSLNRGQPQHF
>TRBV18|once
CASSPLSGRGITEAFF
>TRBV20-1|NA
CSAVSGTQYF
>TRBV20-1|NA
CSAGPRNRQETQYF
>TRBV28|many
CASTLGLARNEQFF
>TRBV29-1|NA
CSVIPLGRSYEQYF
>TRBV12-3/TRBV12-4|many
CANQGQGSRNTIYF
>TRBV20-1|NA
CSARTGSDQPQHF
>TRBV6-5|few
CASRRGGTGETQYF
>TRBV7-9|NA
CASSIRDRVRETQYF